These 16 T cell receptor beta chains originate from one sample sequenced in a study of spatial heterogeneity in lung cancer (dated by TCRdb to the late 2010s). The meaning of the sample's time point label: sample taken at primary tumor resection. Without any cell sorting, TCR sequencing was performed on whole RNA extracted either from tumor and nontumor lung tissue or from cryopreserved PBMC samples. Libraries were constructed by 5' RACE. The reads were generated on a NextSeq 500. TCRdb redid the processing of the public reads, applying fastp at Q25 and MiXCR, and retained in-frame beta chains. Duplicate CDR3 protein sequences are folded into a single record with the most common DNA and genes. The table for this sample lists roughly 75,000 distinct CDR3 sequences; 10% to 15% of them were counted only once. In total, the top ten clones hold approximately 7% of the sample. The sample here was PBMCs, taken at surgery. These TCRs come from a male donor with early-stage non-small cell lung cancer.

The rearrangement links TRBV6-5 to TRBJ1-1; TRBD1 might be the D (6 bases). Germline-derived CDR1 and CDR2 are MNHEY and SVGAGI. V lost 0 bases, J lost 11 bases, and 13 bases lay in between. There are 13 residues in the CDR3. CDR3 sequence reads: CASSYSRDKDAFF. CDR3 in DNA: TGTGCCAGCAGTTACTCGAGGGACAAGGACGCTTTCTTT.

This clonotype was seen many times. The rearrangement uses TRBV7-9 and TRBJ2-7; no clear D gene. The CDR3 extends over 11 amino acids. Germline V gives CDR1 SEHNR, CDR2 FQNEAQ (reference sequence). Trimming stripped 6 bases from V and 3 bases from J, with 6 bases between. The CDR3 bases are TGTGCCAGCAGTCCAAACTACGAGCAGTACTTC. It specifies CASSPNYEQYF.

V usage is TRBV7-8 and J usage is TRBJ2-1, with D possibly being TRBD1 or TRBD2 (6 bases each). The CDR3 loop spans 15 amino acids. Germline CDR1 is SGHVS and CDR2 is FQNEAQ. V dropped 5 bases and J dropped 2 bases, with 13 bases sitting between them. Written as DNA, the CDR3 is TGTGCCAGCAGCCCTACTGGGGGGCCCTACAATGAGCAGTTCTTC. It yields the protein CASSPTGGPYNEQFF.

This clonotype was observed many times. This sequence joins TRBV28 and TRBJ2-5; D gene unclear. Germline CDR1 MDHEN, CDR2 SYDVKM. Trimming stripped 6 bases from V and 5 bases from J, with 19 bases between. This CDR3 has 15 residues. CDR3 sequence reads: CASSPTRRKGETQYF. The CDR3 nucleotides read TGTGCCAGCAGCCCGACAAGACGGAAAGGGGAGACCCAGTACTTC.

V gene TRBV20-1 combines with J gene TRBJ2-7; no firm D call. The CDR3 loop spans 15 amino acids. Between the trimmed V and J ends, which lost 2 bases and 1 base, there was a span of 15 bases. CDR1 is DFQATT and CDR2 is SNEGSKA in the germline V gene (reference sequence). The CDR3 loop reads CSARNHKGKSYEQYF. CDR3 coding DNA: TGCAGTGCTAGAAACCACAAGGGAAAGTCCTACGAGCAGTACTTC.

The chain is built from TRBV6-2 or TRBV6-3 and TRBJ2-5, with TRBD2 as a possible D gene (5 bases). Germline V lookup: CDR1 MNHEY, CDR2 SVGEGT. This CDR3 region has 11 residues. In nucleotides, the CDR3 is TGTTCCACCGGGGTCAGGAAGACCCAGTACTTC. It yields the protein CSTGVRKTQYF.

This clonotype was counted ten times or more. The rearrangement joins TRBV7-9 to TRBJ2-2, with D perhaps matching TRBD1 (6 bases). The length of the CDR3 is 15 residues. Germline V gives CDR1 SEHNR, CDR2 FQNEAQ (reference sequence). V lost 5 bases, J lost 4 bases, and 14 bases lay in between. The CDR3 loop is CASSLRIGGTGELFF. CDR3 in DNA: TGTGCCAGCAGCCTTCGGATAGGGGGCACCGGGGAGCTGTTTTTT.

The chain has TRBV6-2 or TRBV6-3 and TRBJ2-3; D gene uncertain. The CDR3 runs 12 residues. The germline V gene has CDR1 MNHEY and CDR2 SVGEGT. The germline V and J ends were trimmed by 6 bases and 7 bases, with 11 bases remaining between them. CDR3: CASRSPLNTQYF. In nucleotides, the CDR3 is TGTGCCAGCAGATCCCCCCTGAATACGCAGTATTTT.

This clonotype was counted a few times. V is TRBV18 and J is TRBJ2-5, with 9 bases matching TRBD2. The V gene end was trimmed by 1 base and the J gene end by 2 bases; junction bases not matched to a gene: 5. The CDR3 totals 16 residues. Germline assignment: CDR1 KGHSH and CDR2 LQKENI. As DNA, the CDR3 is TGTGCCAGCTCACCACGTGGACTAGCGTATCAAGAGACCCAGTACTTC. Translation: CASSPRGLAYQETQYF.

This clonotype was counted ten times or more. The chain has TRBV19 and TRBJ2-1, with 10 bases aligning to TRBD2. V lost 5 bases, J lost 6 bases, and 10 bases stayed unmatched. This CDR3 region has 16 residues. Germline CDR1 reads LNHDA; CDR2 reads SQIVND (reference sequence). In DNA, the CDR3 is TGTGCCAGTAGTCTCTTAGCGGGAGGCGGGTCCAATGAGCAGTTCTTC. It yields the protein CASSLLAGGGSNEQFF. Based on the CDR3 plus reference TRBV19 and TRBJ2-1, the full variable domain is DGGITQSPKYLFRKEGQNVTLSCEQNLNHDAMYWYRQDPGQGLRLIYYSQIVNDFQKGDIAEGYSVSREKKESFPLTVTSAQKNPTAFYLCASSLLAGGGSNEQFFGPGTRLTVL.

This clonotype occurred many times. The CDR3 reads CASRSGTRSLIAFF. The CDR3 nucleotides are TGCGCCAGCAGGTCCGGGACTCGATCTCTTATAGCTTTCTTT. The chain carries TRBV4-3 and TRBJ1-1, with D maybe TRBD1 (5 bases). Trimming removed 6 bases from V and 10 bases from J, with 21 bases in between. CDR1 is LGHNA, CDR2 YSLEER, per germline. The CDR3 has 14 residues.

This chain's CDR3 is CASNLLGTYEQYF. DNA for the CDR3: TGTGCCAGCAACCTACTAGGCACTTACGAGCAGTACTTC. The gene calls are TRBV6-5 and TRBJ2-7; possibly TRBD2 for D (5 bases). The V gene lost 7 bases and the J gene lost 4 bases, with 14 bases spanning the gap. Germline values: CDR1 MNHEY, CDR2 SVGAGI. This CDR3 spans 13 amino acids.

This clonotype has just a few counts. The chain couples TRBV7-2 to TRBJ2-7, with 8 bases fitting TRBD1. There are 12 residues in the CDR3. V lost 9 bases and J lost 5; bases outside the gene matches: 6. Per the germline V gene, CDR1 is SGHTA and CDR2 is FQGNSA. The CDR3 bases are TGTGCCAGTGTTAGGGACAGGAACGAGCAGTACTTC. It yields the protein CASVRDRNEQYF. Combining the CDR3 with reference TRBV7-2 and TRBJ2-7 gives the whole variable domain GAGVSQSPSNKVTEKGKDVELRCDPISGHTALYWYRQSLGQGLEFLIYFQGNSAPDKSGLPSDRFSAERTGGSVSTLTIQRTQQEDSAVYLCASVRDRNEQYFGPGTRLTVT.

This clonotype was observed a few times. The chain combines TRBV9 with TRBJ2-5; 11 bases fit TRBD2. There are 15 residues in the CDR3. With V trimmed by 3 bases and J by 3 bases, 4 bases remained unmatched. Germline CDR1 and CDR2: SGDLS and YYNGEE. The CDR3 region has the DNA TGTGCCAGCAGCGGGGGACTAGCGGTAGAAGAGACCCAGTACTTC. Amino acids: CASSGGLAVEETQYF.

This clonotype has only a few counts. V is TRBV29-1 and J is TRBJ2-3, with TRBD1 as a possible D gene (5 bases). V was shortened by 3 bases and J by 10 bases, with 17 bases between the two germline ends. The CDR3 loop spans 13 amino acids. CDR1 and CDR2 from the germline V gene are SQVTM and ANQGSEA. The CDR3 DNA is TGCAGCGTTGATTGGACCGTCGGCAGGGCGCAGTATTTT. Protein product: CSVDWTVGRAQYF.

This clonotype has at least ten counts. This is likely a read error, given that the CDR3 carries no conserved phenylalanine or tryptophan at its end. The DNA is omitted, as the CDR3 cannot be located on it reliably, and the CDR3 follows TCRdb's listing. The chain carries TRBV10-3 and TRBJ2-3; the DNA was not used to check the table's D call, TRBD2. The CDR3 is 12 amino acids in total, end residues counted. Germline loops: CDR1 ENHRY, CDR2 SYGVKD. This CDR3 is CAISESNGPSKL.